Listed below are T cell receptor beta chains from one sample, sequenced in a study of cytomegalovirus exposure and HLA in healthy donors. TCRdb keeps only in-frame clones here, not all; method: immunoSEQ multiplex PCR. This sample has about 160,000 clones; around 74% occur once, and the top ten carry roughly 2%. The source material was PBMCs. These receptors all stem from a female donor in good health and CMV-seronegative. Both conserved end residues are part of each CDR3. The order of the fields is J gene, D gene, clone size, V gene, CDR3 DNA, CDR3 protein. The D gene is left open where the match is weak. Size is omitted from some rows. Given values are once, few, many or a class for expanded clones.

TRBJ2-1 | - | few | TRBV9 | TGTGCCAGCAGCGGGAGGGGTACGCCGTACAATGAGCAGTTCTTC | CASSGRGTPYNEQFF
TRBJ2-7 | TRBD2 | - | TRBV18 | TGTGCCAGCTCGCCGGCTAGCGGGGGTACCTACGAGCAGTACTTC | CASSPASGGTYEQYF
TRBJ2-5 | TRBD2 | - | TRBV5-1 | TGCGCCAGCAGCCCGGACCCTAGCGGGGGGTCGGAGACCCAGTACTTC | CASSPDPSGGSETQYF
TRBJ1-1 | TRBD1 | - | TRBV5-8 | TGTGCCAGCAGGGGTTGGGGGAGACCCGGGACAGTGAACACTGAAGCTTTCTTT | CASRGWGRPGTVNTEAFF
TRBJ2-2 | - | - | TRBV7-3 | TGTGCCAGCAGCTTAAGAGGAGGGACCTCCGGGGAGCTGTTTTTT | CASSLRGGTSGELFF
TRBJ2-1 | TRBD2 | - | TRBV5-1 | TGCGCCAGCAGCGGGGCGGGAGATTCCTACAATGAGCAGTTCTTC | CASSGAGDSYNEQFF
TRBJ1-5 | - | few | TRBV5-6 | TGTGCCAGCAGCTTGGACGGGAATCAGCCCCAGCATTTT | CASSLDGNQPQHF
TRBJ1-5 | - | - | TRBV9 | TGTGCCAGCAGCCCCGGCAGGGGATACCAGCCCCAGCATTTT | CASSPGRGYQPQHF
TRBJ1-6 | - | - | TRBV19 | TGTGCCAGTAGTATTTCGACAGGTGTCTCCTATAATTCACCCCTCCACTTT | CASSISTGVSYNSPLHF
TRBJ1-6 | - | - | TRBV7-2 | TGTGCCAGCAGCTTATTGAGCTCCTATAATTCACCCCTCCACTTT | CASSLLSSYNSPLHF
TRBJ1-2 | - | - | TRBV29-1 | TGCAGCCCCGAGGGTCCCGGCAGCTATGGCTACACCTTC | CSPEGPGSYGYTF
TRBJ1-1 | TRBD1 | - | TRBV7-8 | TGTGCCAGCAGCTTAGTTGGGGGACAGATGAACACTGAAGCTTTCTTT | CASSLVGGQMNTEAFF
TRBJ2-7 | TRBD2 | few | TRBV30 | TGTGCCTGGAGCAAAACTAGCGGATTCTCCTACGAGCAGTACTTC | CAWSKTSGFSYEQYF
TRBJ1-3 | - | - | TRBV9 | TGTGCCAGCAGCGTAGAGGGCAGGGAGGACACCATATATTTT | CASSVEGREDTIYF
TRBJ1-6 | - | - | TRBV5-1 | TGCGCCAGCAGCCCACAGGGTGGTTCTTCACCCCTCCACTTT | CASSPQGGSSPLHF
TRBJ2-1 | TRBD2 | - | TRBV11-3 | TGTGCCAGCAGCATAGCGGGGGGGTACTACAATGAGCAGTTCTTC | CASSIAGGYYNEQFF
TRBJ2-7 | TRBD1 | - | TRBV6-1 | TGTGCCAGCAGTCCGGGACAGGGGATCAACGAGCAGTACTTC | CASSPGQGINEQYF
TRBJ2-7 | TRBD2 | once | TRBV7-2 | TGTGCCAGCAGCCCCAAACTAGCGGGAGGAGGTGCGGTCTTC | CASSPKLAGGGAVF
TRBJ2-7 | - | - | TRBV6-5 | TGTGCCAGCAGTTACTCCCCGAGGACCTACGAGCAGTACTTC | CASSYSPRTYEQYF
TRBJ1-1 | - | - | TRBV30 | TGTGCCTGGAGCCCCAGACCCTCGGGAGCCACTGAAGCTTTCTTT | CAWSPRPSGATEAFF
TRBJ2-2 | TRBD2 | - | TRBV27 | TGTGCCAGCAGTTTAAGGGGCCGGGGGGTCACCGGGGAGCTGTTTTTT | CASSLRGRGVTGELFF
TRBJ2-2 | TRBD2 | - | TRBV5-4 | TGTGCCAGCAGCTTGGAAAGCGGGGGGACGGCCGGGGAGCTGTTTTTT | CASSLESGGTAGELFF
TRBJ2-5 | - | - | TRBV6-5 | TGTGCCAGCAGTTACCTAGGGGAAGAGACCCAGTACTTC | CASSYLGEETQYF
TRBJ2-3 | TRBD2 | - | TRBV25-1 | TGTGCCAGCAGTGAATACCGGGGACTAGGTGGCACAGATACGCAGTATTTT | CASSEYRGLGGTDTQYF
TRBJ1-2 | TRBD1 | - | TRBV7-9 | TGTGCCAGCAGCCCCCGGGACAGCGTCTATGGCTACACCTTC | CASSPRDSVYGYTF
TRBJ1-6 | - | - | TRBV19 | TGTGCCAGTACTCTAAGCTACGGTAGCTCCTATAATTCACCCCTCCACTTT | CASTLSYGSSYNSPLHF
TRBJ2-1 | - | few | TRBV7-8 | TGTGCCAGCAGTTTAGGGGGACTTCCGTTCTTC | CASSLGGLPFF
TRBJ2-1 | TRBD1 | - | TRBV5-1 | TGCGCCAGCAGCGTACAGGGGTCTGAGCAGTTCTTC | CASSVQGSEQFF
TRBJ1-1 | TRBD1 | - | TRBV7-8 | TGTGCCAGCAGCTTTTCCGGGACAGGGGGCACTGAAGCTTTCTTT | CASSFSGTGGTEAFF
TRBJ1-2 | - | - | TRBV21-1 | TGTGCCAGCCGACAGGGCTATGGCTACACCTTC | CASRQGYGYTF
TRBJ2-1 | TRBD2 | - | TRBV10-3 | TGTGCCATCAGTGTTCCGACTAGCGGGTCCCCCGATGAGCAGTTCTTC | CAISVPTSGSPDEQFF
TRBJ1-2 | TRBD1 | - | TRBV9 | TGTGCCAGCAGCGCGGACAGGGGCGACTATGGCTACACCTTC | CASSADRGDYGYTF
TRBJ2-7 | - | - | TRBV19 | TGTGCCAGTAGTATGGGAGGTTATCCCTACGAGCAGTACTTC | CASSMGGYPYEQYF
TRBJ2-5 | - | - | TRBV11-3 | TGTGCCAGCAGCTTAACCGGGAGCCACCAAGAGACCCAGTACTTC | CASSLTGSHQETQYF
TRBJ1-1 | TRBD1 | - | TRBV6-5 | TGTGCCAGCAGTCGAACCGGGACAGGTAGAACTGAAGCTTTCTTT | CASSRTGTGRTEAFF
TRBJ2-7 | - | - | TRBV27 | TGTGCCAGCAGTTTAAGCAGGGGATCGTACGAGCAGTACTTC | CASSLSRGSYEQYF
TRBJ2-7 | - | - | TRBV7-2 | TGTGCCAGCAGCTTAGAACGGGGTCCAACCTACGAGCAGTACTTC | CASSLERGPTYEQYF
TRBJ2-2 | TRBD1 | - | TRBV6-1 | TGTGCCGGACGACAGGGCAACACCGGGGAGCTGTTTTTT | CAGRQGNTGELFF
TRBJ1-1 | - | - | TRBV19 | TGTGCCAGTAGTATACAGGGTATGAACACTGAAGCTTTCTTT | CASSIQGMNTEAFF
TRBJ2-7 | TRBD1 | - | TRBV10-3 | TGTGCCATCAGTCTGGGACAGGGGGTCACCTACGAGCAGTACTTC | CAISLGQGVTYEQYF
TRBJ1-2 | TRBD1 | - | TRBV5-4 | TGTGCCAGCAGCTCCGGGACAGGGGGCGCGAATGGCTACACCTTC | CASSSGTGGANGYTF
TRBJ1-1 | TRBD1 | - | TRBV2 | TGTGCCAGCACCACCGGGACAGGGGCCTCCCGCACTGAAGCTTTCTTT | CASTTGTGASRTEAFF
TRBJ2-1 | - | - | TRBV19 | TGTGCCAGTGGTCGGAATGAGCAGTTCTTC | CASGRNEQFF
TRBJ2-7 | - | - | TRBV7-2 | TGTGCCAGCAGCTCCTCCCGGTCCTCCGTGTACGAGCAGTACTTC | CASSSSRSSVYEQYF
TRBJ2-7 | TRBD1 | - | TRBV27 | TGTGCCAGCAGTTCTGTGGGGACAGGGATTTACGAGCAGTACTTC | CASSSVGTGIYEQYF
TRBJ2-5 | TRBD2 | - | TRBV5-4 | TGTGCCAGCAGCTCCGGGGCGGGGGGGCGTATTGAGACCCAGTACTTC | CASSSGAGGRIETQYF
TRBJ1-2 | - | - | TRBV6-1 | TGTGCCAGCAGTGAACCGGGCAGGGGCCTTTATGGCTACACCTTC | CASSEPGRGLYGYTF
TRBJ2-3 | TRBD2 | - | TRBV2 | TGTGCCAGCACCGGGCGGGAGGGTAGCACAGATACGCAGTATTTT | CASTGREGSTDTQYF
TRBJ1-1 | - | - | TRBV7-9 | TGTGCCAGCGCCGGGGGATTGAACACTGAAGCTTTCTTT | CASAGGLNTEAFF
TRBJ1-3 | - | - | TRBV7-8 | TGTGCCAGCAGCTTAGGACAGCTGTCCTCTGGAAACACCATATATTTT | CASSLGQLSSGNTIYF
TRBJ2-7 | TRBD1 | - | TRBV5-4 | TGTGCCAGCAGCACCTTGACAGGGGTGAAAGAGCAGTACTTC | CASSTLTGVKEQYF
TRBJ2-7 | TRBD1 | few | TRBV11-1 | TGTGCCAGCAGCAGGGACAGGGTGTACGAGCAGTACTTC | CASSRDRVYEQYF
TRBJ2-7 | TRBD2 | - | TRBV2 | TGTGCCAGCAGTGAAATCGTTCTAGCGGGAGACCACGAGCAGTACTTC | CASSEIVLAGDHEQYF
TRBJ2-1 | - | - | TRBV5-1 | TGCGCCAGCAGCTTCGGTGGGGGAGGAAATGAGCAGTTCTTC | CASSFGGGGNEQFF
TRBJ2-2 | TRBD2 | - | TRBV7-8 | TGTGCCAGCAGCTTAAGGAGCGGGGGGGCAAACGGGGAGCTGTTTTTT | CASSLRSGGANGELFF
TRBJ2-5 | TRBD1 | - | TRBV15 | TGTGCCACCAGCAGACGGGGGACAGGGAGAAATCGCCAGTACTTC | CATSRRGTGRNRQYF
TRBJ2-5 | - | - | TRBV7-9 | TGTGCCAGCAGCTCGTCGGGGGGGACAGGGAGAGAGACCCAGTACTTC | CASSSSGGTGRETQYF
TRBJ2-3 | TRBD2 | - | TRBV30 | TGTGCCTGGAGTACTAGCGGGTTCACAGATACGCAGTATTTT | CAWSTSGFTDTQYF
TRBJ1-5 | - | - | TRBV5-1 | TGCGCCAGCAGCTTGGATTCGTCAGGTGATCAGCCCCAGCATTTT | CASSLDSSGDQPQHF
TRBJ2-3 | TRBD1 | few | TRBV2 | TGTGCCAGCGACGGGGGACAGGCCCAAACAGATACGCAGTATTTT | CASDGGQAQTDTQYF